This T cell receptor (beta chain) came from a study of T cell responses to AZD1222 COVID-19 vaccine. Study-level information: Second-dose schedules of about 4 or about 12 weeks were combined. Regarding the study as a whole: Clonal diversity was possibly underestimated, and the donors were mostly white British, with more females. No day 14 peak samples; only post-peak repertoires were characterized. Nearly half of spike-specific TCRs reportedly target unmutated variant regions.

Using immunoSEQ multiplex PCR, the repertoire was profiled, and TCRdb retains in-frame clones only, with some absent. Of some 200,000 clones listed, roughly 93% are singletons. Looked up from germline, CDR1 is KGHSH and CDR2 is LQKENI. The ends were cut back, 4 bases at V and 3 bases at J, with 12 bases in the middle. The CDR3 sequence is 14 residues long. Concerning this clone: Its specificity is unknown.

The material was peripheral blood, obtained on day 0 of AZD1222 vaccination. The TCR was taken from an adult in good health. J is TRBJ1-1 and V is TRBV18; D perhaps matches TRBD1 (5 bases). The CDR3 loop is CASSRDVPDTEAFF. CDR3 in DNA: TGTGCCAGCTCACGGGACGTCCCAGACACTGAAGCTTTCTTT.